This TCR beta chain is drawn from a study of blood T cell repertoires in COVID-19. Assay used: immunoSEQ multiplex PCR; TCRdb lists only in-frame clones, some missing. The sample gives hundreds of thousands of clones, around nine tenths of which show up once; 6% to 8% is in the top ten. The CDR3 is 17 residues long. The trim removed 3 bases at V and 4 bases at J, leaving 6 bases unmatched. CDR1 and CDR2 (germline): SGHDT, YYEEEE. The material sequenced was peripheral blood. The receptor comes from a woman between 65 and 79 years old with COVID-19, enrolled during active disease. The chain links TRBV5-6 to TRBJ2-1; 14 bases fit TRBD2. CDR3: CASSSGLAGGTYNEQFF. CDR3 nucleotide sequence: TGTGCCAGCAGCTCTGGACTAGCGGGGGGTACTTACAATGAGCAGTTCTTC. The full variable domain, rest sourced from reference TRBV5-6 and TRBJ2-1, is DAGVTQSPTHLIKTRGQQVTLRCSPKSGHDTVSWYQQALGQGPQFIFQYYEEEERQRGNFPDRFSGHQFPNYSSELNVNALLLGDSALYLCASSSGLAGGTYNEQFFGPGTRLTVL.